These 22 T cell receptor beta chains were all obtained from the same sample, sequenced in a study of T-cell reconstitution after alpha-beta-depleted transplantation in children. A library of TCRbeta sequences, prepared with unique molecular identifiers, was generated. TCRdb re-called the PCR reads through MiXCR, storing one row per CDR3 protein. The sample contains 500,000 or so distinct CDR3 sequences, around a third of which appear only once. The source was PBMCs from the stem cell graft donor, collected from the stem cell graft. The receptor set was obtained from a human donor who donated a stem cell graft to a child with aplastic anemia.

This clonotype was counted once. The CDR3 nucleotides are TGTGCCAGCACCACAGGACTAGCGGGTGCGGCGTCCGAGAAGCAGTTCTTC. Protein product: CASTTGLAGAASEKQFF. The J gene is TRBJ2-1, the V gene TRBV27; 11 bases are a match to TRBD2. This CDR3 comprises 17 residues. The trim removed 7 bases at V and 11 bases at J, leaving 19 bases unmatched. Per the germline V gene, CDR1 is MNHEY and CDR2 is SMNVEV (reference sequence).

The V gene is TRBV20-1, the J gene TRBJ2-7; D might be TRBD2 (5 bases). The CDR3 sequence is 13 residues long. Trimming stripped 1 base from V and 2 bases from J, with 9 bases between. CDR1 is DFQATT, CDR2 SNEGSKA, per germline (reference sequence). The CDR3 nucleotides read TGCAGTGCTAGAGGTGGTAGCGCCTACGAGCAGTACGTC. This codes for CSARGGSAYEQYV.

The V gene is TRBV20-1, the J gene TRBJ1-3; 7 bases are shared with TRBD1. V trimming: 4 bases; J trimming: 0 bases; junction bases outside the gene matches: 9. The CDR3 is made up of 16 amino acids. Germline-derived CDR1 and CDR2 are DFQATT and SNEGSKA (reference sequence). The chain's CDR3 is CSAIPGGLSSGNTIYF. The CDR3 nucleotides read TGCAGTGCTATTCCAGGGGGACTTAGCTCTGGAAACACCATATATTTT.

The chain uses TRBV12-3 or TRBV12-4 and TRBJ1-2, with a tentative D call TRBD1 (6 bases). The CDR3 is made up of 15 amino acids. Trimming shortened V by 2 bases and J by 7 bases, and 17 bases separated the two germline ends. The CDR3: CASSLLGGRRGGYTF. The CDR3 DNA is TGTGCCAGCAGTTTATTGGGGGGGCGAAGAGGTGGCTACACCTTC.

V usage is TRBV7-6 and J usage is TRBJ2-2, with D perhaps matching TRBD1 (7 bases). Germline CDR1 is SGHVS and CDR2 is FNYEAQ. V was shortened by 8 bases and J by 4 bases, with 14 bases between the two germline ends. CDR3 length: 14 residues. CDR3 in DNA: TGTGCCAGCGTAGGAGGGGGCGGCACCGGGGAGCTGTTTTTT. Translation gives CASVGGGGTGELFF.

This clonotype was detected a few times. The CDR3 spells CSATGQGGETQYF. Written as DNA, the CDR3 is TGCAGTGCTACGGGACAGGGCGGTGAGACCCAGTACTTC. The chain joins TRBV20-1 to TRBJ2-5; 9 nucleotides line up with TRBD1. The CDR3 is 13 amino acids. With V trimmed by 4 bases and J by 5 bases, 5 bases remained unmatched. The V gene's germline CDR1 is DFQATT and CDR2 SNEGSKA (reference sequence).

The chain recombines TRBV4-3 with TRBJ1-4; D may be TRBD1 (5 bases). Germline CDR1 LGHNA, CDR2 YSLEER. Trimming left V 0 bases short and J 10 bases short, with 24 bases between. CDR3 length: 18 amino acids. The CDR3 DNA reads TGCGCCAGCAGCCAAGAGAGAGTGGGCAGTCCCAGGGTGGGAAAACTGTTTTTT. Residues: CASSQERVGSPRVGKLFF.

The chain recombines TRBV9 with TRBJ1-1; D is ambiguous. The CDR3 extends over 15 amino acids. Trimming cost V 1 base and J 4 bases, with 14 bases left between them. Germline lookup yields CDR1 SGDLS and CDR2 YYNGEE. The CDR3 sequence is CASSVSHAEGTEAFF. The DNA for the CDR3 is TGTGCCAGCAGCGTATCTCACGCCGAGGGCACTGAAGCTTTCTTT.

This clonotype was detected a few times. V usage is TRBV30 and J usage is TRBJ2-7, with 10 bases identical to TRBD1. Looked up from germline, CDR1 is GTSNPN and CDR2 is SVGIG (reference sequence). The CDR3 has 14 amino acids. Trimming cost V 2 bases and J 5 bases; bases outside gene matches: 6. The CDR3 here is CAWSQGQGYDEQYF. In nucleotides, the CDR3 is TGTGCCTGGAGTCAGGGACAGGGGTACGACGAGCAGTACTTC.

This clonotype showed up just a few times. J is TRBJ2-2 and V is TRBV27; TRBD2 agrees at 9 bases. V trimming: 4 bases; J trimming: 6 bases; junction bases outside the gene matches: 9. Germline V lookup: CDR1 MNHEY, CDR2 SMNVEV (reference sequence). The CDR3 contains 16 residues. The CDR3 reads CASSSRRAGGPGELFF. The CDR3 coding sequence is TGTGCCAGCAGTTCCCGGCGGGCGGGAGGGCCCGGGGAGCTGTTTTTT.

The chain uses TRBV12-3 or TRBV12-4 and TRBJ1-6; D ambiguous. The CDR3 is 14 amino acids. V was cut by 5 bases and J by 10 bases, with 15 bases left in between. CDR3 protein: CASSARIVGSPLHF. The CDR3 DNA follows: TGTGCCAGCAGTGCCAGGATTGTTGGATCACCCCTCCACTTT.

This clonotype was seen a handful of times. The chain employs TRBV27 and TRBJ1-5; D ambiguous. The V end was cut by 4 bases, the J end by 6 bases, with 13 bases between. CDR1 is MNHEY and CDR2 is SMNVEV in the germline V gene (reference sequence). CDR3 size: 14 residues. The CDR3 region is CASSSLGQPQPQHF. CDR3 nucleotide sequence: TGTGCCAGCAGTTCCCTCGGTCAGCCTCAGCCCCAGCATTTT.

V is TRBV21-1 and J is TRBJ1-2; no DNA check was done on the table's D call, TRBD1. TRBV21-1 is a listed pseudogene. The CDR3 covers 19 residues. The CDR3 loop reads CASSKDRDHHTRGVSGYTF. The CDR3 DNA sequence: TGTGCCAGCAGCAAAGATCGGGATCACCACACCAGGGGTGTTTCTGGCTACACCTTC.

The chain employs TRBV20-1 and TRBJ2-3; 7 nucleotides line up with TRBD2. Germline loops: CDR1 DFQATT, CDR2 SNEGSKA (reference sequence). This CDR3 contains 12 residues. The CDR3 DNA reads as TGCAGCGAACTAGCGCGCACAGATACGCAGTATTTT. Protein product: CSELARTDTQYF.

This chain connects TRBV6-2 or TRBV6-3 to TRBJ2-1, with unresolved D. V lost 6 bases, J lost 10 bases, and 22 bases lay in between. Germline V CDR1 and CDR2: MNHEY, SVGEGT. CDR3 length: 15 residues. The CDR3 region is CASSHPLGHGREQFF. The CDR3 bases are TGTGCCAGCAGCCACCCCCTAGGGCATGGCCGCGAGCAGTTCTTC.

In its sample, this clonotype was seen a few times. This chain connects TRBV6-1 to TRBJ1-6; 7 positions match TRBD1. The V gene's germline CDR1 is MNHNS and CDR2 SASEGT. Losses at the gene ends were 6 bases for V and 3 bases for J; bases not matched to a gene: 5. The CDR3 is 15 residues long. The CDR3 sequence is CASSPGQNYNSPLHF. In nucleotides, the CDR3 is TGTGCCAGCAGCCCGGGACAGAACTATAATTCACCCCTCCACTTT.

This clonotype was detected only a few times. The chain joins TRBV29-1 to TRBJ2-1, with 8 bases that match TRBD2. From germline, CDR1 is SQVTM and CDR2 ANQGSEA. The J segment lost 1 base and the V segment lost 4 bases, leaving 12 bases of the junction unmatched. The CDR3 is 17 residues long. The CDR3 sequence: CSVAAPGSGSSYNEQFF. Here the CDR3 DNA reads TGCAGCGTTGCCGCGCCGGGAAGCGGGAGTTCCTACAATGAGCAGTTCTTC.

The chain joins TRBV12-3 or TRBV12-4 to TRBJ1-2; 7 bases are shared with TRBD1. The J segment lost 7 bases and the V segment lost 10 bases, leaving 3 bases of the junction unmatched. The CDR3 extends over 10 amino acids. The CDR3 DNA is TGTGCCACCAACAGGGGTGGCTACACCTTC. Translation gives CATNRGGYTF.

The V call is TRBV19, the J call TRBJ1-2, with unresolved D. The CDR3 sequence is 13 residues long. Between the trimmed V and J ends, which lost 3 bases and 8 bases, there was a span of 13 bases. Germline V gene sequence: CDR1 LNHDA, CDR2 SQIVND (reference sequence). The CDR3 loop reads CASSMDWSGGYTF. CDR3 DNA: TGTGCCAGTAGTATGGATTGGTCTGGGGGCTACACCTTC. The full variable domain, with the rest looked up from reference TRBV19 and TRBJ1-2, is DGGITQSPKYLFRKEGQNVTLSCEQNLNHDAMYWYRQDPGQGLRLIYYSQIVNDFQKGDIAEGYSVSREKKESFPLTVTSAQKNPTAFYLCASSMDWSGGYTFGSGTRLTVV.

This clonotype was counted a few times. The chain recombines TRBV7-9 with TRBJ2-2, with 10 bases fitting TRBD2. The J segment lost 5 bases and the V segment lost 4 bases, leaving 4 bases of the junction unmatched. The germline CDR1 and CDR2 sequences are SEHNR and FQNEAQ (reference sequence). CDR3 length equals 15 residues. The DNA for the CDR3 is TGTGCCAGCAGCTCGGGACTAGCGCTGACCGGGGAGCTGTTTTTT. As protein: CASSSGLALTGELFF.

In this sample, this clonotype turned up a few times. The rearrangement uses TRBV29-1 and TRBJ2-3; 10 bases align to TRBD1. CDR1 is SQVTM, CDR2 ANQGSEA, per germline. The length of the CDR3 is 18 residues. V lost 6 bases, J lost 4 bases, and 19 bases stayed unmatched. In DNA, the CDR3 is TGCAGCGTAGATGGGGACAGGGGTCCAATAGGCCCCCCAGATACGCAGTATTTT. It yields the protein CSVDGDRGPIGPPDTQYF.

In this sample, this clonotype turned up a few times. The gene calls are TRBV6-1 and TRBJ1-2, with D uncertain. The V and J ends lost 2 bases and 1 base respectively, with 11 bases between them. This CDR3 contains 15 residues. Germline values: CDR1 MNHNS, CDR2 SASEGT. CDR3 in amino acids: CASSERQLSNYGYTF. In nucleotides, the CDR3 is TGTGCCAGCAGTGAACGGCAGTTGAGTAACTATGGCTACACCTTC.